A selection of T cell receptor beta chains follows, all from one sample in a study of T-cell reconstitution after alpha-beta-depleted transplantation in children. TCRdb used MiXCR to reprocess the PCR reads, holding one entry per CDR3 protein. The sample lists hundreds of thousands of distinct CDR3 sequences, 11% occurring once. The sequences come from peripheral blood, collected 180 days after TCRalphabeta/CD19-depleted stem cell transplant. These receptors all stem from a male patient aged 2-9 years who had a stem cell transplant for chronic granulomatous disease, so the T cells may come from the graft donor. Each CDR3 is given with its conserved first and last residue. A D gene is named only where the DNA matches it firmly. Clone size is shown for a subset of rows, as once, few, many or a class of expanded clone.

D,V,J,size,DNA,CDR3
.,TRBV5-6,TRBJ2-3,few,TGTGCCAGCAGCCCCGGGCTCCCGGGGGAGCCAAGCACAGATACGCAGTATTTT,CASSPGLPGEPSTDTQYF
.,TRBV6-4,TRBJ2-1,many,TGTGCCAGCAGTGAGTTACCGGGACCGACTACTCGGGAGCAGTTCTTC,CASSELPGPTTREQFF
TRBD1,TRBV12-3/TRBV12-4,TRBJ1-5,many,TGTGCCAGCAGCAGGGACAGGGCCTTAAATCAGCCCCAGCATTTT,CASSRDRALNQPQHF
TRBD2,TRBV20-1,TRBJ2-7,many,TGCAGTGCTAGAGATCCCACCCCTAGCGGGAGTTCCTACGAGCAGTACTTC,CSARDPTPSGSSYEQYF
TRBD2,TRBV18,TRBJ2-2,many,TGTGCCAGCTCACCCTTAGCGGGAGGTGCCGGTTACACCGGGGAGCTGTTTTTT,CASSPLAGGAGYTGELFF
.,TRBV18,TRBJ2-1,few,TGTGCCAGCTCACCACTGTCAGGGGTACGCAATGAGCAGTTCTTC,CASSPLSGVRNEQFF
TRBD1,TRBV5-4,TRBJ2-5,few,TGTGCCAGCAGCTGGAAGGACAGGGGTGGAAAGACCCAGTACTTC,CASSWKDRGGKTQYF
.,TRBV7-6,TRBJ2-3,many,TGTGCCAGCAGCTTAAGGACTGGGCCAGATACGCAGTATTTT,CASSLRTGPDTQYF
.,TRBV14,TRBJ2-5,many,TGTGCCAGCAGCCAAAACCGGGCCCAAGAGACCCAGTACTTC,CASSQNRAQETQYF
.,TRBV29-1,TRBJ2-1,many,TGCAGCGTTTCTACGATAGGCGATGAGCAGTTCTTC,CSVSTIGDEQFF
.,TRBV19,TRBJ2-2,many,TGTGCCAGTAGGACTTCGACCGGGGAGCTGTTTTTT,CASRTSTGELFF
.,TRBV5-6,TRBJ2-3,many,TGTGCCCTGCTTTACACAGATACGCAGTATTTT,CALLYTDTQYF
TRBD1,TRBV7-9,TRBJ2-2,many,TGTGCCAGCATACCTCGGACAGGGATCACCGGGGAGCTGTTTTTT,CASIPRTGITGELFF
TRBD1,TRBV28,TRBJ2-7,many,TGTGCCAGCAGGTACGGGGACAGGGGGCGCGGGGAGCAGTACTTC,CASRYGDRGRGEQYF
.,TRBV7-8,TRBJ2-1,many,TGTGCCAGCAGCTGGTGGCACGGGACAACCCCGAATGAGCAGTTCTTC,CASSWWHGTTPNEQFF
.,TRBV28,TRBJ2-7,many,TGTGCCAGCAGTGGTGTGGTTATTTCCTACGAGCAGTACTTC,CASSGVVISYEQYF
TRBD2,TRBV30,TRBJ2-5,.,TGTGCCTGGAGGACTAGCGGGCAACAAGAGACCCAGTACTTC,CAWRTSGQQETQYF
TRBD1,TRBV11-2,TRBJ2-7,many,TGTGCCAGCAGCATCGGAGGGACAGGGGCCGACGAGCAGTACTTC,CASSIGGTGADEQYF
.,TRBV20-1,TRBJ2-5,many,TGCAGTGCCTCTTTGGTTGAACCCTCCCGAGAGACCCAGTACTTC,CSASLVEPSRETQYF
.,TRBV2,TRBJ2-1,many,TGTGCCAGCCTTTCAGCCCGGACCATCTACAATGAGCAGTTCTTC,CASLSARTIYNEQFF
.,TRBV4-3,TRBJ2-7,many,TGCGCCAGCAGCCAAGATGGTGACTCTCGGTACGAGCAGTACTTC,CASSQDGDSRYEQYF
.,TRBV5-1,TRBJ2-1,many,TGCGCCAGCACCTCAGGGCAACTGTCATACAATGAGCAGTTCTTC,CASTSGQLSYNEQFF
.,TRBV5-1,TRBJ2-5,many,TGCGCCAGCAGCTACTTGGCCCAAGAGACCCAGTACTTC,CASSYLAQETQYF